This entry lists 13 T cell receptor beta chains sequenced from one sample in a study of cytomegalovirus exposure and HLA in healthy donors. Sequencing used immunoSEQ multiplex PCR; TCRdb keeps in-frame clones, though not all of them. In the table there are 150,000 to 200,000 clones, less than 90% of which are singletons. The sample taken for sequencing was PBMCs. These receptor sequences come from a woman younger than 45 in good health and CMV-seronegative.

J is TRBJ2-7 and V is TRBV29-1; D is uncertain. Deletions cut 5 bases from V and 3 bases from J, with 8 bases between. The CDR3 is 11 residues long. The germline CDR1 and CDR2 sequences are SQVTM and ANQGSEA. The CDR3, as DNA: TGCAGCGTTTGGGCAGACTACGAGCAGTACTTC. It translates to CSVWADYEQYF.

The genes are TRBV19 and TRBJ1-1; unclear D gene. This CDR3 has 14 amino acids. Trimming removed 7 bases from V and 1 base from J, with 13 bases in between. Germline values: CDR1 LNHDA, CDR2 SQIVND (reference sequence). The CDR3 region is CASTTLPGNTEAFF. CDR3 nucleotides: TGTGCCAGTACCACACTCCCGGGGAACACTGAAGCTTTCTTT. The complete variable domain, with remaining parts taken from reference TRBV19 and TRBJ1-1, reads DGGITQSPKYLFRKEGQNVTLSCEQNLNHDAMYWYRQDPGQGLRLIYYSQIVNDFQKGDIAEGYSVSREKKESFPLTVTSAQKNPTAFYLCASTTLPGNTEAFFGQGTRLTVV.

This clone was counted between two and nine times. The chain is built from TRBV19 and TRBJ1-5, with TRBD1 matching over 11 bases. From germline, CDR1 is LNHDA and CDR2 SQIVND (reference sequence). The V and J ends lost 4 bases and 4 bases, in that order; junction bases with no gene match: 6. This CDR3 is 16 amino acids long. This CDR3 is CASSTMDRGRNQPQHF. CDR3 in DNA: TGTGCCAGTAGTACTATGGACAGGGGGCGGAATCAGCCCCAGCATTTT.

The V call is TRBV4-3, the J call TRBJ2-7; 8 positions match TRBD2. The length of the CDR3 is 15 residues. CDR1 is LGHNA, CDR2 YSLEER, per germline. The trim removed 1 base at V and 3 bases at J, leaving 5 bases unmatched. The CDR3 region is CASSQGGTRRYEQYF. As DNA, the CDR3 is TGCGCCAGCAGCCAAGGTGGGACTAGACGCTACGAGCAGTACTTC.

The chain carries TRBV28 and TRBJ2-2; weak D call: TRBD1 (6 bases). Per the germline V gene, CDR1 is MDHEN and CDR2 is SYDVKM. Between the trimmed V and J ends, which lost 7 bases and 6 bases, there was a span of 15 bases. This CDR3 is built from 14 residues. The CDR3 loop is CASTPAGAPGELFF. Written as DNA, the CDR3 is TGTGCCAGCACACCTGCAGGGGCCCCCGGGGAGCTGTTTTTT.

The CDR3 coding sequence is TGCGCCAGCAGCTTGGTGCTCAGAAGCACAGATACGCAGTATTTT. Translation gives CASSLVLRSTDTQYF. The J gene is TRBJ2-3, the V gene TRBV5-1; D is unresolved. The V end was cut by 0 bases, the J end by 0 bases, with 8 bases between. CDR1 is SGHRS and CDR2 is YFSETQ in the germline V gene. The CDR3 spans 15 residues. Drawing the rest from reference TRBV5-1 and TRBJ2-3, the complete variable domain is KAGVTQTPRYLIKTRGQQVTLSCSPISGHRSVSWYQQTPGQGLQFLFEYFSETQRNKGNFPGRFSGRQFSNSRSEMNVSTLELGDSALYLCASSLVLRSTDTQYFGPGTRLTVL.

The CDR3 loop is CASSQEIIGRGPSGTGELFF. As DNA, the CDR3 is TGCGCCAGCAGCCAAGAAATCATCGGGAGAGGTCCGTCGGGCACCGGGGAGCTGTTTTTT. The chain joins TRBV4-3 to TRBJ2-2; the D gene is possibly TRBD2 (6 bases). The CDR3 runs to 20 residues. V was pared by 0 bases and J by 4 bases, with 24 bases between. CDR1 is LGHNA and CDR2 is YSLEER in the germline V gene.

This clone was detected ten times or more. V is TRBV6-1 and J is TRBJ1-5; D unclear. V lost 3 bases to trimming and J lost 0 bases, with 9 bases between them. Germline values: CDR1 MNHNS, CDR2 SASEGT. The CDR3 consists of 15 residues. CDR3 protein: CASSDRGNSNQPQHF. CDR3 nucleotides: TGTGCCAGCAGTGATCGAGGAAATAGCAATCAGCCCCAGCATTTT.

A few counts support this clone. The rearrangement joins TRBV6-1 to TRBJ1-2; 10 bases line up with TRBD1. This CDR3 spans 14 amino acids. Germline CDR1 is MNHNS and CDR2 is SASEGT. The junction had 1 base not matched to a gene; V was cut back by 0 bases and J by 6 bases. In DNA, the CDR3 is TGTGCCAGCAGTGAAGCTGGGACAGGGGATGGCTACACCTTC. It yields the protein CASSEAGTGDGYTF.

The chain is built from TRBV9 and TRBJ2-1; 14 bases align to TRBD2. Per the germline V gene, CDR1 is SGDLS and CDR2 is YYNGEE. The CDR3 runs to 18 residues. Trimming removed 4 bases from V and 7 bases from J; junction bases left unmatched: 13. The CDR3 here is CASSPLGLAGVKWNEQFF. CDR3 coding DNA: TGTGCCAGCAGCCCTCTGGGACTAGCGGGGGTCAAGTGGAATGAGCAGTTCTTC.

The J gene is TRBJ2-7, the V gene TRBV18, with D perhaps TRBD1 (6 bases). Trimming cost V 2 bases and J 2 bases, with 10 bases left between them. This CDR3 contains 14 residues. Germline V gene sequence: CDR1 KGHSH, CDR2 LQKENI. The CDR3 sequence is CASSPGQGTYEQYF. Written as DNA, the CDR3 is TGTGCCAGCTCACCAGGCCAGGGGACCTACGAGCAGTACTTC.

The CDR3 spells CASQGVDYGYTF. Written as DNA, the CDR3 is TGTGCCAGCCAGGGGGTAGACTATGGCTACACCTTC. The chain employs TRBV25-1 and TRBJ1-2; 7 nucleotides align to TRBD1. Trimming took 8 bases from V and 3 from J; bases not matched to a gene: 3. The germline V gene encodes CDR1 MGHDK and CDR2 SYGVNS. The CDR3 length is 12 residues.

This clone was observed at least ten times. J is TRBJ1-6 and V is TRBV7-6; D is undetermined. The CDR3 is 17 residues long. In germline, CDR1 is SGHVS, CDR2 FNYEAQ. Trimming took 1 base from V and 5 from J, leaving 15 bases between them. The CDR3 bases are TGTGCCAGCAGCTTAGAAGGTTGGATAGGAGATAATTCACCCCTCCACTTT. As protein: CASSLEGWIGDNSPLHF. The complete variable domain, with remaining parts taken from reference TRBV7-6 and TRBJ1-6, reads GAGVSQSPRYKVTKRGQDVALRCDPISGHVSLYWYRQALGQGPEFLTYFNYEAQQDKSGLPNDRFSAERPEGSISTLTIQRTEQRDSAMYRCASSLEGWIGDNSPLHFGNGTRLTVT.